These T cell receptor beta chains were read from a single sample in a study of cytomegalovirus exposure and HLA in healthy donors. The repertoire was sequenced with immunoSEQ multiplex PCR; TCRdb's copy has only in-frame clones and lacks some. The table lists roughly 160,000 clones, approximately 85% of them singletons, with roughly 9.3% in the top ten. Material for sequencing was PBMCs. The source of these receptors is a man aged 18 to 30 in good health and CMV-seropositive. CDR3s include the opening cysteine and the closing phenylalanine or tryptophan. A D gene is named only where the DNA matches it firmly.

NA | TRBJ1-2 | TRBV5-4 | CAQHRGTGGYTF | TGTGCACAGCATAGGGGGACGGGCGGCTACACCTTC
NA | TRBJ1-4 | TRBV5-1 | CASSMRAGEKLFF | TGCGCCAGCAGTATGAGGGCGGGGGAAAAACTGTTTTTT
TRBD1 | TRBJ2-2 | TRBV27 | CASRPLGQASYSNTGELFF | TGTGCCAGTCGCCCATTGGGACAGGCCTCTTACTCGAACACCGGGGAGCTGTTTTTT
TRBD1 | TRBJ2-3 | TRBV15 | CATSRDATGRTDTQYF | TGTGCCACCAGCAGAGATGCGACAGGGCGCACAGATACGCAGTATTTT
TRBD1 | TRBJ2-5 | TRBV18 | CASSLGQGPGETQYF | TGTGCCAGCTCGCTAGGACAGGGGCCCGGAGAGACCCAGTACTTC
NA | TRBJ2-5 | TRBV2 | CASSWAQETQYF | TGTGCCAGCTCTTGGGCTCAAGAGACCCAGTACTTC
TRBD1 | TRBJ1-2 | TRBV5-1 | CASGASGTADLGYGYTF | TGCGCCAGCGGAGCCTCCGGGACAGCAGACCTAGGCTATGGCTACACCTTC
TRBD2 | TRBJ2-7 | TRBV27 | CASSPQRGGFYEQYF | TGTGCCAGCAGTCCACAGCGGGGGGGCTTCTACGAGCAGTACTTC
NA | TRBJ1-2 | TRBV11-2 | CASSLTRTYGYTF | TGTGCCAGCAGCTTAACCAGAACCTATGGCTACACCTTC
NA | TRBJ2-2 | TRBV7-3 | CASSFLRAGELFF | TGTGCCAGCAGCTTCTTGAGGGCCGGGGAGCTGTTTTTT